Following are 8 T cell receptor beta chains from one sample sequenced in a study of T cells after yellow fever vaccination. TCRdb re-called the 5' RACE reads through MiXCR, storing one row per CDR3 protein. The sample has a few hundred thousand distinct CDR3 sequences; 3.6% are singletons. Material: PBMCs, obtained 15 days after the yellow fever booster vaccination. The receptors come from a man between 18 and 29 years old who received the YFV17D yellow fever vaccine.

This clonotype was seen at least ten times. The chain carries TRBV5-5 and TRBJ2-2, with a tentative D call TRBD2 (6 bases). Germline V lookup: CDR1 SGHKS, CDR2 YYEKEE (reference sequence). CDR3 length equals 16 residues. Deletions cut 0 bases from V and 1 base from J, with 10 bases between. CDR3 in DNA: TGTGCCAGCAGCTTGGCGGAGGGGATGAACACCGGGGAGCTGTTTTTT. Its translation is CASSLAEGMNTGELFF.

This clonotype was observed at least ten times. The chain joins TRBV12-3 or TRBV12-4 to TRBJ2-5; D is ambiguous. Deletions cut 7 bases from V and 1 base from J, with 7 bases between. This CDR3 region has 12 residues. The CDR3 sequence is CASTSAQETQYF. The CDR3 nucleotides are TGTGCCAGCACCTCCGCCCAAGAGACCCAGTACTTC.

This clonotype was seen repeatedly, ten times or more. The chain joins TRBV7-2 to TRBJ1-2, with D possibly matching TRBD1 (6 bases). Per the germline V gene, CDR1 is SGHTA and CDR2 is FQGNSA. With 0 bases removed from V and 8 bases from J, the gap between germline ends came to 13 bases. The CDR3 length is 14 residues. The CDR3 nucleotides are TGTGCCAGCAGCTTAGCGATGGGGGCGCGAGGCTACACCTTC. Encoded protein: CASSLAMGARGYTF.

CDR3 residues: CSASESGGAKDTQYF. The CDR3, as DNA: TGCAGTGCTAGTGAAAGCGGGGGGGCCAAAGATACGCAGTATTTT. The chain has TRBV20-1 and TRBJ2-3; 10 nucleotides line up with TRBD2. Per the germline V gene, CDR1 is DFQATT and CDR2 is SNEGSKA (reference sequence). This CDR3 has 15 residues. With V trimmed by 3 bases and J by 5 bases, 8 bases remained unmatched.

This clonotype has at least ten counts. The chain couples TRBV4-3 to TRBJ1-1, with TRBD1 identical over 10 bases. V gave up 3 bases and J gave up 4 bases; unmatched junction bases: 8. The CDR3 runs 16 residues. Germline V gene lookup returns CDR1 LGHNA and CDR2 YSLEER. CDR3 DNA: TGCGCCAGCAGCCACCTGGGACAGGGGATTATCACTGAAGCTTTCTTT. Its translation is CASSHLGQGIITEAFF.

This clonotype has a count of ten or more. This rearrangement joins TRBV5-6 to TRBJ2-6; D uncertain. CDR3 size: 18 residues. Germline V gene lookup returns CDR1 SGHDT and CDR2 YYEEEE. The V gene lost 2 bases and the J gene lost 0 bases, with 15 bases spanning the gap. The CDR3 sequence: CASSFFGSERSGANVLTF. DNA of the CDR3: TGTGCCAGCAGCTTTTTCGGCAGTGAGCGCTCTGGGGCCAACGTCCTGACTTTC.

This clonotype occurred many times. This chain joins TRBV12-3 or TRBV12-4 and TRBJ1-5; TRBD1 might be the D (6 bases). Trimming pared 6 bases from V and 1 base from J, leaving 13 bases between. The CDR3 length is 15 residues. CDR3 region: CASSLTGMSNQPQHF. The CDR3, as DNA: TGTGCCAGCAGCCTAACAGGGATGAGCAATCAGCCCCAGCATTTT.

This clonotype was observed many times. The chain carries TRBV7-9 and TRBJ2-7; 8 positions match TRBD1. Germline V gene sequence: CDR1 SEHNR, CDR2 FQNEAQ (reference sequence). The trim removed 5 bases at V and 4 bases at J, leaving 7 bases unmatched. This CDR3 is built from 14 residues. CDR3 in amino acids: CASSGAGGVYEQYF. The DNA for the CDR3 is TGTGCCAGCAGCGGGGCAGGGGGCGTTTACGAGCAGTACTTC.